Below are 2 T cell receptor beta chains sequenced from a single sample in a study of early T cells in non-severe SARS-CoV-2 infection. Each CDR3 protein is one row after TCRdb ran MiXCR on the 5' RACE reads. The repertoire has around 68,000 distinct CDR3 sequences, around 13% of them found once; the top ten carry more than 1.2%. Sequenced material: whole blood, taken at baseline. These receptors were obtained from an adult who was a healthcare worker with PCR-confirmed SARS-CoV-2 infection or an uninfected control (not recorded which).

In this sample, this clonotype turned up many times. This sequence joins TRBV10-2 and TRBJ2-2, with D maybe TRBD1 (6 bases). The CDR3 totals 18 residues. Per germline, CDR1 WSHSY and CDR2 SAAADI. The V end lost 8 bases, the J end lost 4 bases, and 26 bases lay between the germline ends. CDR3 coding DNA: TGCGCCAGCCGGGGAAGGGACAACCCGAAGGAATTCACCGGGGAGCTGTTTTTT. It codes for CASRGRDNPKEFTGELFF.

There are a few counts of this clonotype. This chain joins TRBV4-3 and TRBJ1-1; D unclear. V was clipped by 4 bases and J by 5 bases, with 11 bases between them. The germline CDR1 and CDR2 sequences are LGHNA and YSLEER. The CDR3 length is 13 residues. CDR3 amino acids: CASSLEIGTEAFF. CDR3 DNA sequence: TGCGCCAGCAGCCTCGAGATCGGGACTGAAGCTTTCTTT.